This is a list of T cell receptor beta chains from one sample in a study of human T cells and chemical hapten exposure. TCRdb fed the RACE reads into MiXCR, producing one record per CDR3 protein. The table has 70,000 to 90,000 distinct CDR3 sequences, roughly 10% seen once. The material was whole blood, obtained in connection with sensitization to the hapten diphenylcyclopropenone (DPC). These receptor sequences come from a woman in her forties or fifties with alopecia areata. Some clones in this sample may be carry-over from other donors' samples. CDR3s include the opening cysteine and the closing phenylalanine or tryptophan. A D gene is named only where the DNA matches it firmly. Size values are once, few and many counts, or a class for expanded clones, and some rows have none.

D | J | size | V | DNA | CDR3
. | TRBJ2-3 | . | TRBV6-5 | TGTGCCAGCAGTTACTCCCGGAGGCCCGGAACAGATACGCAGTATTTT | CASSYSRRPGTDTQYF
. | TRBJ2-3 | . | TRBV20-1 | TGCAGTGCTAGAGTTGTAGCGGAATTCCGCACAGATACGCAGTATTTT | CSARVVAEFRTDTQYF
TRBD2 | TRBJ2-1 | many | TRBV10-2 | TGCGCCAGCAGTGAGTGGACTAGCGGACGAGACAATGAGCAGTTCTTC | CASSEWTSGRDNEQFF
TRBD1 | TRBJ1-5 | many | TRBV12-3/TRBV12-4 | TGTGCCAGCAGTCCAGCCCGAGGGACAGGGAGCAATCAGCCCCAGCATTTT | CASSPARGTGSNQPQHF
. | TRBJ2-7 | many | TRBV18 | TGTGCCAGCTCATCTGCGACAGGACCCTACGAGCAGTACTTC | CASSSATGPYEQYF
. | TRBJ1-6 | few | TRBV27 | TGTGCCAGCCTCCCCTCCAGAGGGGAGCATTCACCCCTCCACTTT | CASLPSRGEHSPLHF
TRBD1 | TRBJ1-1 | . | TRBV20-1 | TGCAGTGCTCTTTCGGGGGTCCAGGGGGGCACTGAAGCTTTCTTT | CSALSGVQGGTEAFF
. | TRBJ2-3 | few | TRBV7-2 | TGTGCCAGCAGCTTAGGCCCCGGCACAGATACGCAGTATTTT | CASSLGPGTDTQYF
. | TRBJ1-1 | many | TRBV7-2 | TGTGCCAGCAGCTTAATGGGGAACACTGAAGCTTTCTTT | CASSLMGNTEAFF
TRBD2 | TRBJ2-2 | many | TRBV2 | TGTGCCAGCACCGGACTAGCGGGAGTCGGGGAGCTGTTTTTT | CASTGLAGVGELFF
TRBD1 | TRBJ1-1 | many | TRBV18 | TGTGCCAGCTCACAAGGGGGCCGTGGCATGAACACTGAAGCTTTCTTT | CASSQGGRGMNTEAFF
TRBD1 | TRBJ2-7 | many | TRBV12-3/TRBV12-4 | TGTGCCAGCAGGCTGAAGGGGGCTGCCTACGAGCAGTACTTC | CASRLKGAAYEQYF
. | TRBJ1-2 | many | TRBV7-9 | TGTGCCAGCAGTAGGGACGGAGGACTGGGCTACACCTTC | CASSRDGGLGYTF
TRBD1 | TRBJ2-5 | few | TRBV7-9 | TGTGCCAGCAGCTTAGTGTACAGGGGTGAGACCCAGTACTTC | CASSLVYRGETQYF
. | TRBJ1-2 | few | TRBV7-9 | TGTGCCAGCAGCTTAGAAAGTAATGGCTACACCTTC | CASSLESNGYTF